This T cell receptor beta chain was recovered during a study of molecular identifiers for immune sequencing clone quantification. Regarding the study as a whole: Among 950,000 to 1,000,000 naive cells, as was reported, spiked Jurkat TCR RNA from one cell was detectable.

V dropped 5 bases and J dropped 1; count of bases not matched to a gene: 4. In germline, CDR1 is SGHTA, CDR2 FQGTGA. CDR3 length: 15 residues. This clonotype has a handful of counts. Antigen unknown. Using its own MiXCR run on the PCR reads, TCRdb lists one record per CDR3 protein. This sample yields 460,000 or so distinct CDR3 sequences, of which under 30% are seen a single time; approximately 0.8% belongs to the top ten. This receptor was taken from a human donor in good health. Some libraries in this study had Jurkat cell RNA spiked in. Sequencing used naive CD8+ T cells from blood, with Jurkat cell RNA spiked in. Noted subset: FACS-sorted CD8+CD4-CCR7+CD45RA+ naive T cells. The chain employs TRBV7-3 and TRBJ2-3, with TRBD2 matching 9 bases. DNA for the CDR3: TGTGCCAGCAGCCCGAGCGGGAGGCGCACAGATACGCAGTATTTT. This sequence encodes CASSPSGRRTDTQYF.